This T cell receptor beta chain was retrieved from a study of metastatic and nonmetastatic thyroid tumors. With MiXCR, TCRdb reprocessed the PCR reads. Of 3,000 to 5,000 clones in the sample, approximately 22% were seen once. There were no patients who had received any treatment before thyroid surgery. Sequenced input: tumor tissue. The source of this sequence is a male donor with papillary thyroid cancer or a benign thyroid nodule (not recorded which). Some clones in this sample may be carry-over from other donors' samples.

In DNA, the CDR3 is TGTGCCAGCAAGTGGACTCAGAACACCGGGGAGCTGTTTTTT. Its protein product is CASKWTQNTGELFF. The rearrangement uses TRBV2 and TRBJ2-2; D may be TRBD2 (5 bases). Germline V gene lookup returns CDR1 SNHLY and CDR2 FYNNEI. The V gene lost 7 bases and the J gene lost 1 base, with 10 bases spanning the gap. The CDR3 covers 14 residues.